The clone carrying this T cell receptor beta chain occurred a few times. The antigen is unknown. The CDR3 contains 15 residues. Germline CDR1 is SGHAT and CDR2 is FQNNGV. The V and J ends lost 6 bases and 5 bases respectively, with 19 bases between them. This entry belongs to a study of OX40 agonist ivuxolimab in advanced cancers. Study-wide points: The study found that CD8+ T cells averaged more expanded clones than CD4+. Researchers did not determine the expanded peripheral T cells' antigen specificity.

Sequenced by immunoSEQ multiplex PCR; TCRdb stores in-frame clones only, minus some. The sample shows 43,000 or so clones, 85% to 90% of them seen only once. The source was CD4+ or CD8+ T cells sorted from blood, collected in a trial of the OX40 agonist ivuxolimab. The clonotype originates from an adult with an advanced solid tumor such as melanoma, head and neck, liver or kidney cancer. The rearrangement joins TRBV11-2 to TRBJ1-1, with no clear D. In DNA form, the CDR3 reads TGTGCCAGCAGTTCCCCAACTCCATCGGGAACTGAAGCTTTCTTT. It specifies CASSSPTPSGTEAFF.